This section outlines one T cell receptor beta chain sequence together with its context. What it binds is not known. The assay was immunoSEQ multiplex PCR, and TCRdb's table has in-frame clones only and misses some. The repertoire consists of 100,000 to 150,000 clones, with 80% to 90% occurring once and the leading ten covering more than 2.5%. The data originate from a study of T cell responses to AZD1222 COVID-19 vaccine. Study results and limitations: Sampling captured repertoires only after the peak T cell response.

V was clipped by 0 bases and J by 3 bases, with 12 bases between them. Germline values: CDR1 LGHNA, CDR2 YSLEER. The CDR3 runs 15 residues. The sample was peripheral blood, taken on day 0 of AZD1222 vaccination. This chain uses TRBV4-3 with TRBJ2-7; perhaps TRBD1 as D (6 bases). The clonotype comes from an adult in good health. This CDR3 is CASSQDGQGHYEQYF. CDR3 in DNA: TGCGCCAGCAGCCAAGACGGCCAGGGGCACTACGAGCAGTACTTC.